The 17 T cell receptor beta chains given below trace back to one sample, sequenced in a study of T cell responses to AZD1222 COVID-19 vaccine. Clones were sequenced by immunoSEQ multiplex PCR, and TCRdb holds only the in-frame ones, with some missing. The table has about 130,000 clones, roughly 87% seen once; the top ten hold around 4.5%. The sequences come from peripheral blood, collected on day 0 of MenACWY control vaccination. The origin of the receptors is an adult in good health.

This clone was observed a single time. CDR3 sequence reads: CSATEDREQFF. CDR3 in DNA: TGCAGTGCTACGGAAGACAGGGAGCAGTTCTTC. The genes are TRBV20-1 and TRBJ2-1; tentatively, D is TRBD1 (6 bases). Germline CDR1 is DFQATT and CDR2 is SNEGSKA (reference sequence). The CDR3 runs to 11 residues. V was pared by 4 bases and J by 10 bases, with 11 bases between.

The chain uses TRBV19 and TRBJ2-1; D might be TRBD1 or TRBD2, each matching 6 bases. Deletions cut 6 bases from V and 4 bases from J, with 19 bases between. CDR3 size: 16 residues. Germline values: CDR1 LNHDA, CDR2 SQIVND (reference sequence). The CDR3 coding sequence is TGTGCCAGTAGCGGAAACGGGGGCCGGTATTACAATGAGCAGTTCTTC. Protein sequence: CASSGNGGRYYNEQFF. The full variable domain, with the rest looked up from reference TRBV19 and TRBJ2-1, is DGGITQSPKYLFRKEGQNVTLSCEQNLNHDAMYWYRQDPGQGLRLIYYSQIVNDFQKGDIAEGYSVSREKKESFPLTVTSAQKNPTAFYLCASSGNGGRYYNEQFFGPGTRLTVL.

The rearrangement links TRBV19 to TRBJ2-4; D gene uncertain. CDR1 is LNHDA, CDR2 SQIVND, per germline (reference sequence). V lost 0 bases, J lost 3 bases, and 15 bases lay in between. This CDR3 has 17 residues. The CDR3 nucleotides read TGTGCCAGTAGTATAGATCTTTACTCTTCGGGCAAAAACATTCAGTACTTC. Amino acid sequence: CASSIDLYSSGKNIQYF.

V is TRBV6-4 and J is TRBJ2-1; tentatively, D is TRBD2 (5 bases). V shed 8 bases and J shed 6 bases, with 14 bases lying between them. Germline CDR1 reads MRHNA; CDR2 reads SNTAGT. The CDR3 extends over 13 amino acids. CDR3 nucleotide sequence: TGTGCCAGCTGGGAGCGGCCCTCCAATGAGCAGTTCTTC. Translation: CASWERPSNEQFF.

The rearrangement links TRBV19 to TRBJ1-4; 7 positions agree with TRBD1. Germline V gene lookup returns CDR1 LNHDA and CDR2 SQIVND (reference sequence). Trimming removed 6 bases from V and 7 bases from J; junction bases left unmatched: 11. The CDR3 runs to 15 residues. The DNA for the CDR3 is TGTGCCAGTAGCAACTTCAGGGAGGGGGCTGAAAAACTGTTTTTT. Its protein product is CASSNFREGAEKLFF.

This rearrangement joins TRBV11-2 to TRBJ1-2; 12 nucleotides align to TRBD1. The V gene end was trimmed by 5 bases and the J gene end by 6 bases; junction bases not matched to a gene: 13. CDR1 SGHAT and CDR2 FQNNGV come from the germline V gene. This CDR3 is built from 17 residues. Written as DNA, the CDR3 is TGTGCCAGCAGCGATCCACGGGACAGGGGGCGCAAGAATGGCTACACCTTC. Residues: CASSDPRDRGRKNGYTF.

In this sample, this clone turned up once. This chain connects TRBV4-2 to TRBJ2-1; 9 bases agree with TRBD2. CDR1 and CDR2 from the germline V gene are LGHNA and YNFKEQ. J lost 6 bases, V lost 3 bases, and 21 bases had no gene match. This CDR3 has 20 amino acids. As DNA, the CDR3 is TGTGCCAGCAGCCATGAGGGGTACTTGGGGCTAGCGGGAAATGTCAATGAGCAGTTCTTC. This codes for CASSHEGYLGLAGNVNEQFF.

The rearrangement uses TRBV12-5 and TRBJ2-3, with D possibly TRBD1 on 5 matching bases. Trimming removed 3 bases from V and 2 bases from J, with 9 bases in between. The CDR3 covers 14 residues. Germline assignment: CDR1 LGHNT and CDR2 FRNRAP. CDR3 coding DNA: TGTGCTAGTGGTTTAAGGGGCCACACAGATACGCAGTATTTT. It codes for CASGLRGHTDTQYF.

The chain has TRBV2 and TRBJ1-1; the D is unclear. The germline V gene encodes CDR1 SNHLY and CDR2 FYNNEI. This CDR3 is built from 13 residues. Trimming shortened V by 8 bases and J by 0 bases, and 10 bases separated the two germline ends. CDR3 region: CASAGFVNTEAFF. The CDR3 DNA reads TGTGCCAGCGCCGGCTTCGTGAACACTGAAGCTTTCTTT.

This chain connects TRBV19 to TRBJ1-4; D is uncertain. From germline, CDR1 is LNHDA and CDR2 SQIVND (reference sequence). The V end lost 0 bases, the J end lost 0 bases, and 8 bases lay between the germline ends. The length of the CDR3 is 16 residues. CDR3 protein: CASSIERTATNEKLFF. The CDR3 DNA is TGTGCCAGTAGTATAGAACGGACGGCAACTAATGAAAAACTGTTTTTT.

The chain has TRBV5-1 and TRBJ2-7; D possibly matches TRBD1 or TRBD2 (5 bases each). Germline CDR1 is SGHRS and CDR2 is YFSETQ. This CDR3 is 13 amino acids long. The ends were cut back, 3 bases at V and 4 bases at J, with 11 bases in the middle. CDR3 sequence reads: CASSYDGGYEQYV. The CDR3 nucleotides read TGCGCCAGCAGCTACGATGGGGGATACGAGCAGTACGTC.

The chain is built from TRBV19 and TRBJ1-5, with D possibly being TRBD1 (6 bases). The CDR3 is 15 residues long. V was trimmed by 7 bases and J by 0 bases, leaving 13 bases between them. Germline V CDR1 and CDR2: LNHDA, SQIVND (reference sequence). CDR3 sequence reads: CASKPGHASNQPQHF. The DNA for the CDR3 is TGTGCCAGTAAACCGGGACACGCTAGCAATCAGCCCCAGCATTTT.

The chain uses TRBV7-2 and TRBJ2-3; 7 bases align to TRBD1. The CDR3 sequence is 15 residues long. V was clipped by 0 bases and J by 4 bases; unmatched bases: 4. The germline V gene encodes CDR1 SGHTA and CDR2 FQGNSA. The CDR3 DNA is TGTGCCAGCAGCTTAGCCCTTGACAGGGCAGATACGCAGTATTTT. This translates into CASSLALDRADTQYF.

The chain carries TRBV9 and TRBJ2-3, with 9 bases identical to TRBD2. With V trimmed by 0 bases and J by 2 bases, 4 bases remained unmatched. Germline-derived CDR1 and CDR2 are SGDLS and YYNGEE. CDR3 length equals 16 residues. CDR3 sequence (DNA): TGTGCCAGCAGCGTAGGTGGCGGGAGGGCCACAGATACGCAGTATTTT. Residues: CASSVGGGRATDTQYF. The full variable domain, rest sourced from reference TRBV9 and TRBJ2-3, is DSGVTQTPKHLITATGQRVTLRCSPRSGDLSVYWYQQSLDQGLQFLIQYYNGEERAKGNILERFSAQQFPDLHSELNLSSLELGDSALYFCASSVGGGRATDTQYFGPGTRLTVL.

This clone has just one count. The chain carries TRBV11-3 and TRBJ2-2; 12 bases align to TRBD2. Germline-derived CDR1 and CDR2 are SGHNT and YENEEA. Trimming removed 5 bases from V and 3 bases from J; junction bases left unmatched: 4. There are 16 residues in the CDR3. The CDR3 here is CASSPRLAGDTGELFF. The CDR3 DNA is TGTGCCAGCAGCCCCAGACTAGCGGGAGACACCGGGGAGCTGTTTTTT.

The chain has TRBV7-9 and TRBJ2-1; TRBD2 is a possible D gene (7 bases). The V gene lost 1 base and the J gene lost 3 bases, with 16 bases spanning the gap. The CDR3 extends over 17 amino acids. The germline V gene has CDR1 SEHNR and CDR2 FQNEAQ (reference sequence). This CDR3 is CASSLGTGGPLYNEQFF. CDR3 in DNA: TGTGCCAGCAGCTTAGGGACCGGGGGGCCTCTCTACAATGAGCAGTTCTTC.

The table lists this clone with a count of one. The CDR3 DNA reads TGTGCCACCAGCAGAGCCCTAGCGGGATCGGGAGAGACCCAGTACTTC. Amino acids: CATSRALAGSGETQYF. V usage is TRBV15 and J usage is TRBJ2-5, with 9 positions matching TRBD2. CDR3 length: 16 residues. V shed 1 base and J 4 bases; nucleotides not matched to a gene: 7. CDR1 is LNHNV, CDR2 YYDKDF, per germline (reference sequence).